This record concerns one T cell receptor beta chain sequence. Its antigen is not identified. A single base separates this from a much larger clone, so it may be a read error. Presence of unique molecular identifiers characterized the TCR beta cDNA libraries. Each sample of about 0.95 to 10 million input T cells yielded about 500,000 cDNA molecules, so each molecule approximated one T cell. TCRdb reprocessed the PCR reads via MiXCR and lists one record per CDR3 protein. This repertoire shows about 200,000 distinct CDR3 sequences, 25% to 35% found once; its top ten account for approximately 3%. This entry is derived from a study of post-analysis software for immune sequencing data. Study context: As for disease course, relapsing-remitting, secondary progressive and progressive-relapsing multiple sclerosis were all included.

The germline gives CDR1 MDHEN, CDR2 SYDVKM. The CDR3 spans 14 residues. The V and J ends lost 6 bases and 4 bases respectively, with 16 bases between them. Study-wide findings and caveats: Significantly lower normalized Chao1 diversity was seen in multiple sclerosis patients than in controls. Samples made in the same batch grouped tightly together by F measure. A handful of TRBV segments occurring more often in patients than controls included TRBV5-6, TRBV5-1 and TRBV20-1.

The source of this sequence is a girl aged 2 to 17 with multiple sclerosis. The sequenced material came from blood. J is TRBJ2-7 and V is TRBV28; D possibly corresponds to TRBD1 (7 bases). The CDR3 nucleotides read TGTGCCAGCAGCAAACAGGGGCGGGATTACGAGCAGTACTTC. It is translated as CASSKQGRDYEQYF.